This TCR beta chain was profiled in a study of blood T cell repertoires in COVID-19. Study details: COVID-19 samples collected from the United States, Italy and Spain covered acute and convalescent phases.

Trimming removed 3 bases from V and 0 bases from J, with 12 bases in between. Germline CDR1 and CDR2: SGHDT and YYEEEE. The CDR3 runs 15 residues. Source study methods: Amplification of reference gene primers provided the estimated nucleated cell counts. Sequenced by immunoSEQ multiplex PCR; TCRdb stores in-frame clones only, minus some. V and J calls plus clone size are reproduced from that table; the DNA served to infer D and trimming. The sample lists approximately 460,000 clones; about 91% were seen once. The chain couples TRBV5-6 to TRBJ1-1; D ambiguous. Sequenced sample: peripheral blood. The TCR originated in a man aged 18 to 30 with COVID-19, enrolled during active disease. The CDR3 loop reads CASSSSGSVNTEAFF. CDR3 in DNA: TGTGCCAGCAGCTCCTCGGGGTCGGTGAACACTGAAGCTTTCTTT.